A single sample is the source of the 11 T cell receptor beta chains below, sequenced in a study of spatial heterogeneity in lung cancer. In TCRdb, the 5' RACE reads were re-called with MiXCR into one record per CDR3 protein. The sample has about 52,000 distinct CDR3 sequences; roughly 7.4% are singletons. Specified time point: blood at routine non-recurrence follow-up after resection. Unsorted whole RNA of tumor, nontumor lung or frozen PBMC was sequenced. The sample in question was PBMCs, obtained at follow-up. These receptors were obtained from a female donor with early-stage non-small cell lung cancer.

The V and J genes are TRBV19 and TRBJ1-6; D gene uncertain. V was shortened by 1 base and J by 7 bases, with 11 bases between the two germline ends. The germline V gene encodes CDR1 LNHDA and CDR2 SQIVND (reference sequence). The CDR3 has 15 amino acids. The CDR3 DNA reads as TGTGCCAGTAGTATAGGTAAAGGCTCGAATTCACCCCTCCACTTT. This translates into CASSIGKGSNSPLHF.

The table lists this clonotype with a few counts. The junction shows a germline mismatch at one end, possibly a read error. The chain uses TRBV12-3 or TRBV12-4 and TRBJ1-1, with a possible D match to TRBD1 (6 bases). The CDR3 is made up of 13 amino acids. CDR3 sequence: CASSRDRNAEAFF. Here the CDR3 DNA reads TGTGCCAGCAGCCGCGACAGGAACGCTGAAGCTTTCTTT.

J is TRBJ2-7 and V is TRBV20-1; D unclear. The CDR3 runs 13 residues. CDR1 and CDR2 from the germline V gene are DFQATT and SNEGSKA (reference sequence). Trimming cost V 6 bases and J 0 bases, with 12 bases left between them. The CDR3 coding sequence is TGCAGTGCCCCTATATTTAGCTCCTACGAGCAGTACTTC. Protein: CSAPIFSSYEQYF.

This clonotype was found once. V usage is TRBV6-2 or TRBV6-3 and J usage is TRBJ2-3, with D maybe TRBD2 (6 bases). CDR3 length: 15 residues. The V gene lost 0 bases and the J gene lost 3 bases, with 10 bases spanning the gap. CDR1 is MNHEY and CDR2 is SVGEGT in the germline V gene. The CDR3 bases are TGTGCCAGCAGTTACTCGCGCGGGGTTACAGATACGCAGTATTTT. Protein: CASSYSRGVTDTQYF.

V gene TRBV7-3 combines with J gene TRBJ2-6, with D maybe TRBD1 (5 bases). Trimming left V 5 bases short and J 2 bases short, with 16 bases between. Germline V lookup: CDR1 SGHTA, CDR2 FQGTGA. This CDR3 spans 17 amino acids. The CDR3 sequence is CASSPSQGRAGANVLTF. The CDR3 bases are TGTGCCAGCAGCCCCAGTCAGGGAAGGGCTGGGGCCAACGTCCTGACTTTC.

This clonotype has only a few counts. This chain links TRBV20-1 with TRBJ2-7; a possible D gene is TRBD1 (6 bases). Germline CDR1 and CDR2: DFQATT and SNEGSKA (reference sequence). This CDR3 region has 11 residues. Trimming removed 6 bases from V and 5 bases from J, with 11 bases in between. The CDR3 DNA sequence: TGCAGTGCCGGGACAACGGACGAGCAGTACTTC. As protein: CSAGTTDEQYF.

At least ten counts were recorded for this clonotype. The rearrangement uses TRBV2 and TRBJ2-2, with TRBD2 identical over 8 bases. The ends lost 5 bases at V and 2 bases at J; junction bases unmatched: 4. CDR1 SNHLY and CDR2 FYNNEI come from the germline V gene. The CDR3 is made up of 15 amino acids. The CDR3 is CASSRSGGNTGELFF. In nucleotides, the CDR3 is TGTGCCAGCAGTAGAAGCGGGGGAAACACCGGGGAGCTGTTTTTT.

The chain has TRBV5-1 and TRBJ2-7; TRBD2 is a possible D gene (6 bases). Germline V gene sequence: CDR1 SGHRS, CDR2 YFSETQ. The V end was cut by 3 bases, the J end by 0 bases, with 10 bases between. This CDR3 has 14 amino acids. This CDR3 reads CASSSGTYSYEQYF. In nucleotides, the CDR3 is TGCGCCAGCAGCTCCGGGACTTACTCCTACGAGCAGTACTTC.

This clonotype was detected a few times. The chain carries TRBV11-2 and TRBJ2-2; D tentatively fits TRBD1 or TRBD2 (5 bases each). Per the germline V gene, CDR1 is SGHAT and CDR2 is FQNNGV. This CDR3 spans 16 amino acids. Trimming shortened V by 7 bases and J by 1 base, and 16 bases separated the two germline ends. Here the CDR3 reads CASTYGARGNTGELFF. The CDR3 coding sequence is TGTGCCAGCACCTACGGGGCTCGAGGGAACACCGGGGAGCTGTTTTTT.

This clonotype was seen ten or more times. The chain links TRBV7-9 to TRBJ2-5, with unresolved D. The germline CDR1 and CDR2 sequences are SEHNR and FQNEAQ (reference sequence). The V end was cut by 6 bases, the J end by 0 bases, with 2 bases between. The CDR3 has 11 amino acids. Written as DNA, the CDR3 is TGTGCCAGCAGTAACCAAGAGACCCAGTACTTC. Translated, it gives CASSNQETQYF.

This sequence joins TRBV12-3 or TRBV12-4 and TRBJ1-2, with D unclear. The CDR3 is 13 residues long. V dropped 1 base and J dropped 6 bases, with 9 bases sitting between them. The CDR3 DNA is TGTGCCAGCAGTTTAGGTGTAAAGGATGGCTACACCTTC. Protein sequence: CASSLGVKDGYTF.